A single sample is the source of the 15 T cell receptor beta chains below, sequenced in a study of shared clonotypes between healthy human individuals. The table came from immunoSEQ multiplex PCR; TCRdb's copy has only in-frame clones and leaves some out. This table has about 1.5 million clones, about 96% appearing once. Source material: naive CD4+ T cells sorted from blood. The subset was: CD45RA+ positively selected. These receptors were collected from a man aged 25 to 45 in good health.

This chain joins TRBV2 and TRBJ1-1; D is possibly TRBD1 (5 bases). The CDR3 covers 11 residues. V was cut by 7 bases and J by 11 bases, with 14 bases left in between. Germline lookup yields CDR1 SNHLY and CDR2 FYNNEI. The CDR3 sequence is CASMIGDSAFF. DNA of the CDR3: TGTGCCAGCATGATAGGTGACAGCGCTTTCTTT. The full variable domain, its missing parts supplied by reference TRBV2 and TRBJ1-1, is EPEVTQTPSHQVTQMGQEVILRCVPISNHLYFYWYRQILGQKVEFLVSFYNNEISEKSEIFDDQFSVERPDGSNFTLKIRSTKLEDSAMYFCASMIGDSAFFGQGTRLTVV.

This clone was seen only once. The V and J genes are TRBV29-1 and TRBJ2-3, with D tentatively TRBD1 or TRBD2 (5 bases each). CDR3 length equals 14 residues. Between the trimmed V and J ends, which lost 4 bases and 4 bases, there was a span of 15 bases. The germline V gene encodes CDR1 SQVTM and CDR2 ANQGSEA. The CDR3 loop is CSVVPAGRPDTQYF. The DNA of the CDR3 is TGCAGCGTTGTCCCGGCAGGGAGACCAGATACGCAGTATTTT.

V and J are TRBV5-6 and TRBJ1-2, with D tentatively TRBD1 (5 bases). CDR1 and CDR2 from the germline V gene are SGHDT and YYEEEE. Trimming took off 5 bases at V and 7 bases at J, with 12 bases between the two ends. CDR3 size: 12 residues. As DNA, the CDR3 is TGTGCCAGCAGTCGAGGGGTGGGTGGCTACACCTTC. This encodes CASSRGVGGYTF.

CDR3 nucleotides: TGTGCCAGCTCATCCCGGGACTTTGGGACCCATTCGAGCACCGGGGAGCTGTTTTTT. Translation: CASSSRDFGTHSSTGELFF. The chain links TRBV18 to TRBJ2-2, with D possibly TRBD2 on 6 matching bases. The CDR3 has 19 amino acids. Germline CDR1 and CDR2: KGHSH and LQKENI. The V and J ends lost 5 bases and 4 bases respectively, with 26 bases between them.

The genes are TRBV10-3 and TRBJ2-1, with TRBD2 identical over 9 bases. From germline, CDR1 is ENHRY and CDR2 SYGVKD. This CDR3 is 15 amino acids long. J was trimmed by 9 bases and V by 0 bases; bases with no gene match: 6. The CDR3 DNA sequence: TGTGCCATCAGTGAGTCGGCGGGAGGGATAAGTGAGCAGTTCTTC. This codes for CAISESAGGISEQFF.

This rearrangement joins TRBV7-9 to TRBJ2-7; 7 nucleotides match TRBD2. The trim removed 1 base at V and 3 bases at J, leaving 6 bases unmatched. The V gene's germline CDR1 is SEHNR and CDR2 FQNEAQ (reference sequence). This CDR3 spans 15 amino acids. In DNA, the CDR3 is TGTGCCAGCAGCTTAGGTCTTCCGGGGGGCTACGAGCAGTACTTC. This encodes CASSLGLPGGYEQYF.

The chain uses TRBV5-1 and TRBJ1-1; D perhaps matches TRBD1 (5 bases). CDR3 length: 15 amino acids. The V gene lost 0 bases and the J gene lost 4 bases, with 13 bases spanning the gap. The germline V gene encodes CDR1 SGHRS and CDR2 YFSETQ. CDR3 in amino acids: CASSLEGSGSTEAFF. CDR3 nucleotides: TGCGCCAGCAGCTTGGAGGGGAGTGGGAGCACTGAAGCTTTCTTT.

This clone was found once. The chain is built from TRBV2 and TRBJ1-4; no firm D call. Trimming cost V 3 bases and J 7 bases, with 9 bases left between them. Germline assignment: CDR1 SNHLY and CDR2 FYNNEI. The CDR3 is 13 amino acids. The CDR3, as DNA: TGTGCCAGCAGTGACGTCTGGACTGAAAAACTGTTTTTT. Translating it yields CASSDVWTEKLFF.

This chain connects TRBV18 to TRBJ1-4; 10 nucleotides match TRBD1. The CDR3 spans 14 residues. Germline lookup yields CDR1 KGHSH and CDR2 LQKENI. J lost 8 bases, V lost 3 bases, and 3 bases had no gene match. CDR3 bases: TGTGCCAGCTCACCGACAGGGGGCGAAGAAAAACTGTTTTTT. The encoded protein is CASSPTGGEEKLFF.

The rearrangement links TRBV29-1 to TRBJ2-1; D could derive from TRBD1 or TRBD2 (5 bases each). V was pared by 1 base and J by 13 bases, with 17 bases between. The V gene's germline CDR1 is SQVTM and CDR2 ANQGSEA. This CDR3 contains 13 residues. The CDR3 here is CSVEAQDWTLQFF. CDR3 nucleotides: TGCAGCGTTGAAGCACAGGACTGGACGTTACAGTTCTTC.

J is TRBJ2-1 and V is TRBV2; no firm D call. V was clipped by 1 base and J by 12 bases, with 7 bases between them. The germline gives CDR1 SNHLY, CDR2 FYNNEI. CDR3 size: 11 residues. The CDR3 is CASSEELGQFF. Written as DNA, the CDR3 is TGTGCCAGCAGTGAAGAATTGGGGCAGTTCTTC. The full variable domain, in which reference TRBV2 and TRBJ2-1 provide the parts outside the CDR3, is EPEVTQTPSHQVTQMGQEVILRCVPISNHLYFYWYRQILGQKVEFLVSFYNNEISEKSEIFDDQFSVERPDGSNFTLKIRSTKLEDSAMYFCASSEELGQFFGPGTRLTVL.

The V and J genes are TRBV2 and TRBJ2-1; TRBD2 matches 8 bases. The trim removed 7 bases at V and 8 bases at J, leaving 4 bases unmatched. The CDR3 contains 12 residues. Looked up from germline, CDR1 is SNHLY and CDR2 is FYNNEI. CDR3 DNA sequence: TGTGCCAGCAACAAGCGGGAGTATGAGCAGTTCTTC. Amino acids: CASNKREYEQFF.

V usage is TRBV4-1 and J usage is TRBJ2-5, with D tentatively TRBD2 (6 bases). V lost 0 bases and J 4 bases, leaving 9 bases between the germline ends. This CDR3 comprises 14 residues. CDR1 is MGHRA, CDR2 YSYEKL, per germline. CDR3 sequence (DNA): TGCGCCAGCAGCCAAGAACCGGGACTAGAGACCCAGTACTTC. The encoded protein is CASSQEPGLETQYF.

The chain couples TRBV6-1 to TRBJ2-7; 11 positions agree with TRBD2. Trimming took 3 bases from V and 2 from J; bases not matched to a gene: 12. This CDR3 contains 18 residues. Germline CDR1 is MNHNS and CDR2 is SASEGT. The CDR3, as DNA: TGTGCCAGCAGTGACGACGCCAAACTAGCGGGAGTTCCCTACGAGCAGTACTTC. The encoded protein is CASSDDAKLAGVPYEQYF.

V and J are TRBV7-9 and TRBJ2-1; D tentatively reads TRBD1 or TRBD2 (5 bases each). The germline CDR1 and CDR2 sequences are SEHNR and FQNEAQ (reference sequence). This CDR3 has 14 residues. V shed 4 bases and J shed 8 bases, with 15 bases lying between them. The CDR3 here is CASSSSGRNDEQFF. The CDR3 DNA reads TGTGCCAGCAGCTCGTCAGGGAGAAATGATGAGCAGTTCTTC.